This T cell receptor (beta chain) was obtained from a study of blood T cell repertoires in COVID-19. Study background: Material from acute and convalescent COVID-19 was sourced from the United States, Italy and Spain. The analysed material was cDNA or gDNA that came from T cells, B-cell-depleted T cells, or PBMCs.

TCRdb's copy holds only in-frame clones and misses some; the assay was immunoSEQ multiplex PCR. This table holds more than 150,000 clones, about 88% found once. V shed 2 bases and J shed 4 bases, with 12 bases lying between them. The germline V gene has CDR1 SGHKS and CDR2 YYEKEE (reference sequence). The CDR3 is 14 amino acids. The chain links TRBV5-5 to TRBJ1-1; D gene uncertain. What was sequenced was peripheral blood. The receptor's source is a man aged 18 to 30 with acute or convalescent COVID-19. In DNA, the CDR3 is TGTGCCAGCAGCTTAGCCCAGACGGGCACTGAAGCTTTCTTT. Translating gives CASSLAQTGTEAFF. Looking up the rest from reference TRBV5-5 and TRBJ1-1 gives the full variable domain: DAGVTQSPTHLIKTRGQQVTLRCSPISGHKSVSWYQQVLGQGPQFIFQYYEKEERGRGNFPDRFSARQFPNYSSELNVNALLLGDSALYLCASSLAQTGTEAFFGQGTRLTVV.